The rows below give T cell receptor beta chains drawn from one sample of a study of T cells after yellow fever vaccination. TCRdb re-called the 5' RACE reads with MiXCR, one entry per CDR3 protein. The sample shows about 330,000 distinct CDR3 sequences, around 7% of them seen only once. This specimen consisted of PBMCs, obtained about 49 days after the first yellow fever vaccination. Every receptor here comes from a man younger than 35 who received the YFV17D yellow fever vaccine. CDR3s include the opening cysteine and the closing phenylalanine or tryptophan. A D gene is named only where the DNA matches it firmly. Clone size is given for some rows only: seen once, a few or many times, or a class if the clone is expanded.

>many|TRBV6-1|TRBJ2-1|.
CASTRDLPGYNEQFF
TGTGCCAGCACTAGGGACCTCCCGGGGTACAATGAGCAGTTCTTC
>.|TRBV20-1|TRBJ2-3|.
CSARGDSADTQYF
TGCAGTGCTAGAGGTGACAGTGCAGATACGCAGTATTTT
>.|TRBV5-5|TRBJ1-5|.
CASSLGYGSGPQHF
TGTGCCAGCAGCTTAGGGTATGGATCCGGGCCCCAGCATTTT
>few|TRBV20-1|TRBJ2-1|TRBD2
CSARDHLAGGPRGEQFF
TGCAGTGCTAGAGATCATCTAGCGGGGGGGCCTCGGGGTGAGCAGTTCTTC
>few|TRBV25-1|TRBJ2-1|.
CASSEYRSDEQFF
TGTGCCAGCAGTGAATACCGGTCGGATGAGCAGTTCTTC
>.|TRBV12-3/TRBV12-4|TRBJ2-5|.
CASSQTGEGETQYF
TGTGCCAGCAGTCAGACAGGGGAGGGAGAGACCCAGTACTTC
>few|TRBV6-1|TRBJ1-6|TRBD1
CASSTGTGASPLHF
TGTGCCAGCAGCACCGGGACAGGGGCTTCACCCCTCCACTTT
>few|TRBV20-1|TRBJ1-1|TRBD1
CSAETPGQGNTEAFF
TGCAGTGCGGAGACCCCGGGACAGGGTAACACTGAAGCTTTCTTT
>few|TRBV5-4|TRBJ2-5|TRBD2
CASSLWGREETQYF
TGTGCCAGCAGCCTCTGGGGGAGGGAAGAGACCCAGTACTTC
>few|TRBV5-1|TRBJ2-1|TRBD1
CASSLTGQGAYNEQFF
TGCGCCAGCAGCTTGACCGGACAGGGGGCCTACAATGAGCAGTTCTTC
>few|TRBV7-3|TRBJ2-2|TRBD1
CASSLRTGVAGELFF
TGTGCCAGCAGCCTCAGGACAGGGGTGGCCGGGGAGCTGTTTTTT
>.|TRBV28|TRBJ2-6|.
CASSLSGVAGANVLTF
TGTGCCAGCAGTTTATCAGGGGTCGCTGGGGCCAACGTCCTGACTTTC
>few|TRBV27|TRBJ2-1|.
CASSPLVTDEQFF
TGTGCCAGCAGTCCCTTAGTGACCGATGAGCAGTTCTTC